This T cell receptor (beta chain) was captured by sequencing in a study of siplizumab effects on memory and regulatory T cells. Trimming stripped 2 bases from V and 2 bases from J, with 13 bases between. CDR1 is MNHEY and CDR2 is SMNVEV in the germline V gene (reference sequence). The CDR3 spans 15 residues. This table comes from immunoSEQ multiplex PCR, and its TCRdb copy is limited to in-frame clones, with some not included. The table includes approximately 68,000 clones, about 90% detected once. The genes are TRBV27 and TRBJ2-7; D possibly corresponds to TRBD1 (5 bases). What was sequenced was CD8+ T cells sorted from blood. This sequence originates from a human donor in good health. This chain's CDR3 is CASSLDSWTTYEQYF. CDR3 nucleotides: TGTGCCAGCAGTTTAGATTCCTGGACAACCTACGAGCAGTACTTC.